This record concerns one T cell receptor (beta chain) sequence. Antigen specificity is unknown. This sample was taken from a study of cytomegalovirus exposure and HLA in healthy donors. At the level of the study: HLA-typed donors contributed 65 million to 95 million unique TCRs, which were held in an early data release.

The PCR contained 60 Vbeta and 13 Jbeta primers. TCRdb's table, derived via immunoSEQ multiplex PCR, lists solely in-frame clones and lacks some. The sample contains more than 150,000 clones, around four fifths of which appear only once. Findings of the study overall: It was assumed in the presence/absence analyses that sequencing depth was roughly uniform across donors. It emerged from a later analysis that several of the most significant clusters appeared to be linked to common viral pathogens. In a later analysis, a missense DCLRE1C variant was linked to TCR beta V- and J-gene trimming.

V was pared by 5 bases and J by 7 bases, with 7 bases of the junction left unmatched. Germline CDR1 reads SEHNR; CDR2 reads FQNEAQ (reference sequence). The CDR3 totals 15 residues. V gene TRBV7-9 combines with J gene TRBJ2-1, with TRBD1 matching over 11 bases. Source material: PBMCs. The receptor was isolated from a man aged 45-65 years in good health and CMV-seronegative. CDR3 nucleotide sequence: TGTGCCAGCAGCCCCGGACAGGGGGCGGTAAATGAGCAGTTCTTC. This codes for CASSPGQGAVNEQFF.